This TCR beta chain was documented in a study of beta chain features in type 1 diabetes. Study background: Cell yields, age and gender were similar between patients and healthy donors.

This CDR3 has 17 amino acids. Trimming removed 5 bases at V and 1 base at J, with 17 bases between. Germline lookup yields CDR1 SGHAT and CDR2 FQNNGV. Isolated RNA was reverse transcribed in full, so expressed TCRB transcripts were sequenced. Clones were read by immunoSEQ multiplex PCR, and TCRdb kept only the in-frame ones, dropping some. This table holds a few hundred thousand clones, over 12% found once. Only a few counts were recorded for this clone. Sorting of CD4+ naive, central memory, regulatory and stem cell-like memory cells was performed via CD45RO/CCR7/CD25/CD127/CD95/CD27. The authors obtained over 95% purity in all sorted populations.

This clonotype was obtained from a young woman in good health. The chain carries TRBV11-2 and TRBJ2-2, with a tentative D call TRBD2 (5 bases). The sample was naive CD4+ T cells from blood. The chain's CDR3 is CASSPLAGVRNTGELFF. CDR3 in DNA: TGTGCCAGCAGCCCTCTGGCGGGCGTAAGGAACACCGGGGAGCTGTTTTTT.